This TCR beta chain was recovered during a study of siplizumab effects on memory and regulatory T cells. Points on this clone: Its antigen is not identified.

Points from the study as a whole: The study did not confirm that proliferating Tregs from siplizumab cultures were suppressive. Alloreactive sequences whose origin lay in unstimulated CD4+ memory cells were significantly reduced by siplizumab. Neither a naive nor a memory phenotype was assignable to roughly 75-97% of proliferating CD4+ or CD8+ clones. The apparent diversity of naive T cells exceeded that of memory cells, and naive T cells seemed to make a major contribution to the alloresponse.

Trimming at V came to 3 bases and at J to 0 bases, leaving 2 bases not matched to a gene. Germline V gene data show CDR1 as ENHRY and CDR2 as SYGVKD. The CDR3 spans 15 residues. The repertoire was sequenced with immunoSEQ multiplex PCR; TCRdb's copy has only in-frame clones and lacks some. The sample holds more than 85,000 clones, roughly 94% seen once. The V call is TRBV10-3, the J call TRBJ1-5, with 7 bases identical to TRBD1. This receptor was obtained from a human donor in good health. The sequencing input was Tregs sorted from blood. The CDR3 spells CAISEQGNSNQPQHF. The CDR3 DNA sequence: TGTGCCATCAGTGAACAGGGGAATAGCAATCAGCCCCAGCATTTT.